This TCR beta chain was profiled in a study of monozygotic twins with inflammatory bowel disease. The authors drew around 2.6 ml of blood from each donor. Researchers isolated total RNA from whole blood without sorting T cells. UMIs bearing a 6-nucleotide sample barcode were added through template switching. Nested amplification of TCRalpha and TCRbeta cDNA involved two PCRs of approximately 16 and 10 cycles. One entry per CDR3 protein, without DNA, is what TCRdb gives after re-calling the 5' RACE reads. The table gives some 400,000 distinct CDR3 sequences; the top ten clones make up about 2.2% of it. Germline CDR1 reads LGHNT; CDR2 reads FRNRAP. This CDR3 has 13 residues.

The rearrangement joins TRBV12-5 to TRBJ1-1; without DNA, the TCRdb call of TRBD1 cannot be checked. Sequencing was carried out using blood. The TCR sequence derives from a human donor with ulcerative colitis or Crohn's disease, or a healthy co-twin of an affected twin (not recorded which). This chain's CDR3 is CASQQGRGTEAFF. The full variable domain, completed using reference TRBV12-5 and TRBJ1-1, is DARVTQTPRHKVTEMGQEVTMRCQPILGHNTVFWYRQTMMQGLELLAYFRNRAPLDDSGMPKDRFSAEMPDATLATLKIQPSEPRDSAVYFCASQQGRGTEAFFGQGTRLTVV.